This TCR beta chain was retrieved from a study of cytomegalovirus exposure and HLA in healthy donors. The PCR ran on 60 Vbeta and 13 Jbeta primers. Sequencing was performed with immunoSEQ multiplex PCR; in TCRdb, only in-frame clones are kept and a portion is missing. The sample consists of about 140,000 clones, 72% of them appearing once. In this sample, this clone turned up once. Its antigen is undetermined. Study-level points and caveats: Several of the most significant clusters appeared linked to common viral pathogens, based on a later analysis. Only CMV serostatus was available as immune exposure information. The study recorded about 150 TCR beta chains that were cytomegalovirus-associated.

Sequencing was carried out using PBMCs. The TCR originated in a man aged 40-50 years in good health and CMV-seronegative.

CDR3 protein: CASSKPPGEREDIPSYEQYF. CDR3 DNA sequence: TGTGCCAGCAGCAAACCCCCGGGGGAGCGGGAGGACATTCCCTCCTACGAGCAGTACTTC. J is TRBJ2-7 and V is TRBV21-1; the tabulated D call, TRBD2, remains unverified against the DNA. TRBV21-1 is described as a pseudogene. The CDR3 sequence is 20 residues long.